This T cell receptor (beta chain) was identified during a study of blood T cells in healthy people across ages (dated by TCRdb to the mid-2010s). About the study as a whole: In model experiments, template switching captured roughly one uniquely barcoded TCR beta cDNA molecule for every two T cells. To track age-related changes in TCR beta repertoire diversity, the study relied on deep sequencing normalized with unique cDNA molecular identifiers. Four age groups were formed from the donors: young (average approximately 16 years), middle-aged (approximately 39), aged (approximately 60) and long-lived (82). To avoid experimental bias, donors of different ages were spread randomly across the sequencing lanes. The study analyzed two additional independent replicas of 1 million unique cDNA reads from the same blood draw for two donors, one aged 18 to 30 and one aged 80 or older.

A note on this clonotype: What antigen it recognizes has not been identified. Qualities for individual bases were not recorded, and no much larger clone is one base off.

CDR1 and CDR2 (DFQATT, SNEGSKA) derive from the germline V gene (reference sequence). The trim is 6 bases for V and 1 base for J, with a gap of 19 bases between the germline ends. The CDR3 goes from the cysteine to the phenylalanine over 16 residues. Only the CDR3 portion is preserved as DNA: 48 bases, with reading frame beginning at the first base. Receptor amplification or capture employed 5' RACE. Sequencing was performed on an Illumina HiSeq 2500. A second PCR of roughly 7 to 11 cycles was performed with a sample-barcoded 5' primer and a J-beta primer mix. Each TCR beta cDNA molecule received a unique molecular identifier from a template-switch 5' adaptor carrying 12 random nucleotides. At least 2.5 million CDR3-containing paired-end reads were obtained from each sample. The Mint cDNA synthesis kit, primed by a TRBC-specific oligonucleotide, was used to synthesize first-strand cDNA from all RNA. Following uracil-DNA glycosylase treatment, all cDNA underwent a first 18-cycle PCR with the universal primers M1SS and BC2_uni_R. As for how the authors treated the data: Normalization of each sample was performed by random selection of 1 million high-quality reads, each carrying a distinct molecular identifier. Reads with shared molecular identifiers were discarded instead of being binned into consensus sequences. MiTCR, run with a Q25 quality threshold and the strictest error-elimination algorithm, handled CDR3 identification, clonotype clustering and error correction. A nonparametric unseen species model with Euler transformation was used to estimate lower-bound total TCR beta diversity. TCRdb redid the processing of the public reads, applying fastp at Q25 and MiXCR, and retained in-frame beta chains. Duplicate CDR3 protein sequences are folded into a single record with the most common DNA and genes. The V and J calls come from TCRdb's annotation, not from the publication. The sample includes over a million distinct CDR3 sequences, with about 45% observed a single time. The leading ten clones occupy under 5% of the sample.

The donors were roughly 40 Caucasian individuals from Russia, aged roughly 6 to 100 years, who were systemically healthy. About 10 milliliters of peripheral blood were collected from each donor into EDTA-treated Vacutainer tubes. Ficoll-Paque density-gradient centrifugation was used to isolate PBMCs, with at least 7 million per sample. Total RNA was extracted from PBMCs with Trizol reagent, with at least 5.5 micrograms obtained per sample. The percentages of naive CD45RAhigh/CD27high T cells were determined by flow cytometry on a PBMC aliquot from every donor. What the authors observed across the whole study: As age increased, observed TCR beta diversity per million T cells dropped in a roughly linear way, and a significant reduction was already evident by age 40. Estimates of total diversity based on one million sequenced T cells were considered lower bounds and underestimates. Compared with the aged group, the long-lived group had more naive CD4+ T cells, fewer expanded clones and increased TCR diversity, suggesting age selection. Donor CMV infection status was unknown, potentially confounding age-related changes in expanded clonotypes. Bulk unsorted PBMC profiling prevented conclusive comparison of naive and antigen-experienced compartments. Observed TCR beta diversity correlated strongly with the percentage of naive T cells measured by flow cytometry.

This sequence uses TRBV20-1 and TRBJ2-4; TRBD2 is possibly the D segment (6 matching bases). The specimen was blood. This receptor was taken from a young woman in good health. CDR3 loop: CSALDGSGTAKNIQYF. The sequenced DNA is TGCAGTGCCCTAGATGGTAGTGGGACTGCCAAAAACATTCAGTACTTC.